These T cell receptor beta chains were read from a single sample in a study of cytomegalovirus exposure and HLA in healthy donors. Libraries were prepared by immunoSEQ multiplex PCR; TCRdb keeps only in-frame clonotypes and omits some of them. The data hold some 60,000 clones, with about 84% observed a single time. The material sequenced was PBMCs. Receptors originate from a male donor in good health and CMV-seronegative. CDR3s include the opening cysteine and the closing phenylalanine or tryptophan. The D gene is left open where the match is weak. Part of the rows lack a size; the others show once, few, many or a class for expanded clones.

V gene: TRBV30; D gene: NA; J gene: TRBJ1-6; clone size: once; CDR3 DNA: TGTGCCTGGACCGGGATCCGGACCTCGGGAATTAATTCACCCCTCCACTTT; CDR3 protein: CAWTGIRTSGINSPLHF
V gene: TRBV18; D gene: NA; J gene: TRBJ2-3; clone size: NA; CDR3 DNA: TGTGCCAGCTCACCACTAGCCAGCACAGATACGCAGTATTTT; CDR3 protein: CASSPLASTDTQYF
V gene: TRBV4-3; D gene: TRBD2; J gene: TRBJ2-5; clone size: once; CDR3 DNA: TGCGCCAGCAGCCAAGATCCCCTCAGCGGGGCTGAGACCCAGTACTTC; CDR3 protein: CASSQDPLSGAETQYF
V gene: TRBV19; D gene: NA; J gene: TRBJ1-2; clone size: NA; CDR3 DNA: TGTGCCAGTAGTATAATCGGAGGAATCCAGAACTATGGCTACACCTTC; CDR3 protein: CASSIIGGIQNYGYTF
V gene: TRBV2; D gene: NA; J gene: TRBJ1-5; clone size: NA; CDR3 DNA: TGTGCCAGCAGTAGAGGTGCCCAGCCCCAGCATTTT; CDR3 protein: CASSRGAQPQHF
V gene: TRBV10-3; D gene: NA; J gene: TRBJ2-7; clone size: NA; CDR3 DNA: TGTGCCATCAGTGGTAGCTCCTACGAGCAGTACTTC; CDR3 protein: CAISGSSYEQYF
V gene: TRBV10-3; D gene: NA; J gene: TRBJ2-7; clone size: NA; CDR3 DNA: TGTGCCATCAGTGGAGGCAGCTACGAGCAGTACTTC; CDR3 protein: CAISGGSYEQYF
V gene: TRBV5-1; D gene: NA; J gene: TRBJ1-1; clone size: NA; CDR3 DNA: TGCGCCAGCAGCTTGTTCGGGGAGTACACTGAAGCTTTCTTT; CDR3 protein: CASSLFGEYTEAFF
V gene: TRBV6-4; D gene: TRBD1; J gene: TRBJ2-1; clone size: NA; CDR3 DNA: TGTGCCAGCAGTGTTCAGGGGGCGAGTCCCAATGAGCAGTTCTTC; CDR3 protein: CASSVQGASPNEQFF
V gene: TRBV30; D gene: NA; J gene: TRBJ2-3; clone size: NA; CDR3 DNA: TGTGCCTGGAGTCTCTTAGATACAGATACGCAGTATTTT; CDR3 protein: CAWSLLDTDTQYF
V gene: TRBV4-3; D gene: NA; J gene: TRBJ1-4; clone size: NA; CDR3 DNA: TGCGCCAGCAGCCTCGAGGGGGGGCAGCGGGGGGAAAAACTGGTTTTT; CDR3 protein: CASSLEGGQRGEKLVF
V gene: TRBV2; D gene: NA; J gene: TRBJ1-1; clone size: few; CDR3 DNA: TGTGCCAGCGGACAGAATCTGATGAACACTGAAGCTTTCTTT; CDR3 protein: CASGQNLMNTEAFF
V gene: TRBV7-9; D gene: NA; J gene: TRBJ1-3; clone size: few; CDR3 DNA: TGTGCCAGCAGTCAGGGCTCTGGAAACACCATATATTTT; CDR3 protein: CASSQGSGNTIYF
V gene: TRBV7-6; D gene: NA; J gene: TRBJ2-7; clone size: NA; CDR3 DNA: TGTGCCAGCAGCCCTGAATTGGGCCGTACAACCTACGAGCAGTACTTC; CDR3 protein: CASSPELGRTTYEQYF
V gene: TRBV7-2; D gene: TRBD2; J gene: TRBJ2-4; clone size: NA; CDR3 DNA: TGTGCCAGCAGTCTTAGCGGGGGAGCCAAAAACATTCAGTACTTC; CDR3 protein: CASSLSGGAKNIQYF
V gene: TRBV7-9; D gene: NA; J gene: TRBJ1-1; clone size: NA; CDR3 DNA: TGTTCCAGCAGCCCTCCCTACAGTAGTCACACTGAAGCTTTCTTT; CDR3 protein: CSSSPPYSSHTEAFF
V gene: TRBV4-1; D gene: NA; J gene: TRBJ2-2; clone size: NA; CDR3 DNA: TGCGCCAGCAGCCAAGGGAGCAGTCTTACTACCGGGGAGCTGTTTTTT; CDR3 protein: CASSQGSSLTTGELFF
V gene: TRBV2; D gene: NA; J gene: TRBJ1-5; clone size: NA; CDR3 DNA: TGTGCCAGCAGTGGGGGAGGGGTTCAGCCCCAGCATTTT; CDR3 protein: CASSGGGVQPQHF
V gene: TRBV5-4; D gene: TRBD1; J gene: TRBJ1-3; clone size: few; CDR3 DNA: TGTGCCAGCAGCTTGGGGACAGGGCCGTCCTCTGGAAACACCATATATTTT; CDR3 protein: CASSLGTGPSSGNTIYF
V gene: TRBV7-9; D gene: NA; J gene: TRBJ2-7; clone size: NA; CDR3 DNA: TGTGCCAGCAGCTCACACACCGAATACGAGCAGTACTTC; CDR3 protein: CASSSHTEYEQYF
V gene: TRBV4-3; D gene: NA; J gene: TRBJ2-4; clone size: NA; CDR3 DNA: TGCGCCAGCAGCCGGAGCGGTCATGGCAAAAACATTCAGTACTTC; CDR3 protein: CASSRSGHGKNIQYF
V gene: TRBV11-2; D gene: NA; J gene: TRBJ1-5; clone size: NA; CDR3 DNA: TGTGCCAGCAGCTTAGACCTAAATCAGCCCCAGCATTTT; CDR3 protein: CASSLDLNQPQHF
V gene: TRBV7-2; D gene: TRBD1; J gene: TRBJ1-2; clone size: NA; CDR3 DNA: TGTGCCAGCAGCGACGACAGGGCCCCGGATGGCTACACCTTC; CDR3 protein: CASSDDRAPDGYTF
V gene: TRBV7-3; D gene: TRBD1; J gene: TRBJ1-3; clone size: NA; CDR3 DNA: TGTGCCAGCAGCTCACAGGGGCTCTCTGGAAACACCATATATTTT; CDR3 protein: CASSSQGLSGNTIYF
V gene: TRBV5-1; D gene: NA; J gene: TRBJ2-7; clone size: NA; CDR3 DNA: TGCGCCAGCAGCTTGGACGGGAGAAACGAGTACTTC; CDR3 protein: CASSLDGRNEYF
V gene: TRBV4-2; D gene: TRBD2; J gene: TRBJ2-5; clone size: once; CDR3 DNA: TGTGCCAGCAGCCAAGAAGCCCCTAGCGGGGGCAGTTCAGAGACCCAGTACTTC; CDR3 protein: CASSQEAPSGGSSETQYF
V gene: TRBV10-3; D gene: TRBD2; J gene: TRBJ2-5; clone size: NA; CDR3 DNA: TGTGCCATCAGTGAGGGGTTACTAGCGCAAGAGACCCAGTACTTC; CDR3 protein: CAISEGLLAQETQYF
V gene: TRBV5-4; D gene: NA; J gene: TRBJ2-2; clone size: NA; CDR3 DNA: TGTGCCAGCAGCTTTTTAGAGACCGGGGAGCTGTTTTTT; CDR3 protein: CASSFLETGELFF
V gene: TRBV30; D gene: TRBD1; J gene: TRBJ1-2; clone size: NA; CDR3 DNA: TGTGCCTGGAGTGTAGCAGGGGGCTATGGCTACACCTTC; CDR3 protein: CAWSVAGGYGYTF
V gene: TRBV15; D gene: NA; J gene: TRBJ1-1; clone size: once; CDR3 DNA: TGTGCCACCAGCAGAGATCGAGATGGAGCTTTCTTT; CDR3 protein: CATSRDRDGAFF
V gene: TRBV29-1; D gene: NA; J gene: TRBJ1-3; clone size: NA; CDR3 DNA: TGCAGCGTTATGGTGGGCCTCTCTGGAAACACCATATATTTT; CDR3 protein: CSVMVGLSGNTIYF
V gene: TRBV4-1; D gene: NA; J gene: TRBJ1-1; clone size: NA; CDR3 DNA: TGCGCCAGCAGCCAAGATCCCATTTACACTGAAGCTTTCTTT; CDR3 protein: CASSQDPIYTEAFF
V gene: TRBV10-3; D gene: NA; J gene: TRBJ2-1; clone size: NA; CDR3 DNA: TGTGCCATCAGTGCAGGGGAGTCCCACAATGAGCAGTTCTTC; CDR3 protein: CAISAGESHNEQFF
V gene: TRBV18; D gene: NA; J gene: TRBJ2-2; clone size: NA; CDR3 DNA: TGTGCCAGCTCACCCCTAGGCACCGGGGAGCTGTTTTTT; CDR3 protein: CASSPLGTGELFF
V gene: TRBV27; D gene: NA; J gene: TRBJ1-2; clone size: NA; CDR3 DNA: TGTGCCAGCAGTTCGTCTCACAGGGTTGGCTACACCTTC; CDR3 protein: CASSSSHRVGYTF
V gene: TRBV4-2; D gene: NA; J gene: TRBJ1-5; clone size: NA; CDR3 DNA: TGTGCCAGCAGCCAAGAACCAGGGGACGGCAATCAGCCCCAGCATTTT; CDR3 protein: CASSQEPGDGNQPQHF
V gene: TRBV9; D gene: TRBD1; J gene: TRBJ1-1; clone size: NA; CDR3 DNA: TGTGCCAGCAGCAGACTGACAGGGGGTCACACTGAAGCTTTCTTT; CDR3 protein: CASSRLTGGHTEAFF
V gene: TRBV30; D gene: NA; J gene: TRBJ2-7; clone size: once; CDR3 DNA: TGTGCCTGGTTGACTGCGGGGATTGAGCAGTACTTC; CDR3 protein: CAWLTAGIEQYF
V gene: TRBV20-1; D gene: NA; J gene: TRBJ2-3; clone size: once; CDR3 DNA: TGCAGTGCCAGGGAAGATACGCAGTATTTT; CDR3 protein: CSAREDTQYF
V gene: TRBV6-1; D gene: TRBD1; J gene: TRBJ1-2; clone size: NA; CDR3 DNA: TGTGCCACCGGGACAGGCGTTGGCTACACCTTC; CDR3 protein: CATGTGVGYTF
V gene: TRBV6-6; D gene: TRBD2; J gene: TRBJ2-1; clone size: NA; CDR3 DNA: TGTGCCAGCAGTCGACTAGCGGGGATCTACAATGAGCAGTTCTTC; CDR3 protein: CASSRLAGIYNEQFF
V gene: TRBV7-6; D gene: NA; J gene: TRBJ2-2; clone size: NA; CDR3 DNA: TGTGCCAGCAGCTTAGCAACAGCCGGGGAGCTGTTTTTT; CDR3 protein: CASSLATAGELFF
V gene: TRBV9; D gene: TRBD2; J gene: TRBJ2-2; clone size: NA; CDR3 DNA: TGTGCCAGCAGCGTAGGAACTAGCGGCCACACCGGGGAGCTGTTTTTT; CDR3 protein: CASSVGTSGHTGELFF
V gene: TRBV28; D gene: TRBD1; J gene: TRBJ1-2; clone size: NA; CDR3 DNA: TGTGCCAGCAGTCGATACAGGGGTAACTATGGCTACACCTTC; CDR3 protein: CASSRYRGNYGYTF
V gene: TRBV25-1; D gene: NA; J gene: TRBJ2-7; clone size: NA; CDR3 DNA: TGTGCCAGCAGTGGGAGGGGACAGAGCTACGAGCAGTACTTC; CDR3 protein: CASSGRGQSYEQYF
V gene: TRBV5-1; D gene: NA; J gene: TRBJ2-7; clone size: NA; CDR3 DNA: TGCGCCAGCAGCTCGACACTCGACCCTTCCTACGAGCAGTACTTC; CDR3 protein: CASSSTLDPSYEQYF
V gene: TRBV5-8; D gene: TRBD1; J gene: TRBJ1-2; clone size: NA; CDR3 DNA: TGTGCCAGCAGCTTGGTCGGACAGGTTAACTATGGCTACACCTTC; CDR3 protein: CASSLVGQVNYGYTF
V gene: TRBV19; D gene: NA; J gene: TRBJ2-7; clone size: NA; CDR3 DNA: TGTGCCAGTAGTACCACAGGGTCCTACGAGCAGTACTTC; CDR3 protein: CASSTTGSYEQYF